Many counts were recorded for the clone carrying this TCR beta chain. Its antigen is currently unknown. The cDNA was synthesized by means of template-switch 5'RACE, which was carried out with 10-nucleotide random UMIs. TCRdb re-derived calls from the 5' RACE reads in MiXCR, one entry per CDR3 protein. The sample shows about 120,000 distinct CDR3 sequences, 3.2% of them seen only once. This sample is part of a study of neurological immune-mediated disorders. Broader study findings: One related-CDR3 cluster, found by phylogenetic grouping, held repertoires of 18 of 34 multiple sclerosis patients and is a possible signature.

The CDR3 has 15 residues. V shed 3 bases and J 8 bases; nucleotides not matched to a gene: 12. This chain connects TRBV12-3 or TRBV12-4 to TRBJ1-1; 7 bases are shared with TRBD1. Sequencing was performed on PBMCs. The receptor's source is a young woman with multiple sclerosis. In DNA form, the CDR3 reads TGTGCCAGCAGTTTGGGACAGCCTTCAGGTGCCGAAGCTTTCTTT. Its translation is CASSLGQPSGAEAFF.